The TCR beta chain described here comes from a study of cytomegalovirus exposure and HLA in healthy donors. Per germline, CDR1 LGHNA and CDR2 YNFKEQ. The germline V and J ends were trimmed by 0 bases and 4 bases, with 14 bases remaining between them. The CDR3 covers 16 residues. 60 Vbeta and 13 Jbeta primers were used in PCR. The assay was immunoSEQ multiplex PCR, and TCRdb's table has in-frame clones only and misses some. The record lists some 150,000 clones, of which the ten most abundant hold 2.2%. The sequencing sample was made of PBMCs. The sequence derives from a woman between 18 and 29 years old in good health and CMV-seronegative. The V call is TRBV4-2, the J call TRBJ2-3; possibly TRBD2 for D (6 bases). For the CDR3, the DNA is TGTGCCAGCAGCCAAGATTCGACTAGTGGGGCAGATACGCAGTATTTT. Translating it yields CASSQDSTSGADTQYF.